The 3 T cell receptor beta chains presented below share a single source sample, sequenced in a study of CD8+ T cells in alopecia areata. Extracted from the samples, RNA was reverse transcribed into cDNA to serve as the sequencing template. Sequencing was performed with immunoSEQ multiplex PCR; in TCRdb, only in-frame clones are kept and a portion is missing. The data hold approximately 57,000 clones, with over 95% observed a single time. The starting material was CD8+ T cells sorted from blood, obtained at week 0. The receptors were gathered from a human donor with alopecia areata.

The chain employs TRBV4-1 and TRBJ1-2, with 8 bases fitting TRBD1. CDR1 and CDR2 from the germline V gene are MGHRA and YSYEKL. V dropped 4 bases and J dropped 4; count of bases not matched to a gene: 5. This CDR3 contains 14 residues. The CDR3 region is CASSPGQGGYGYTF. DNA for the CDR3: TGCGCCAGCAGCCCCGGACAGGGTGGCTATGGCTACACCTTC.

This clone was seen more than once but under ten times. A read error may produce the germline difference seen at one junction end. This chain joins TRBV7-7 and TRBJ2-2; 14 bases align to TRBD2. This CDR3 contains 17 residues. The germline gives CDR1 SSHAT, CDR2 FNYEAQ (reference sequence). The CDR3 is CASSSGLAGANTGELFF. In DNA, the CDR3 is TGTGCTAGCAGCTCGGGACTAGCGGGGGCCAACACCGGGGAGCTGTTTTTT. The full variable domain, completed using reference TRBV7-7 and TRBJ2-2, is GAGVSQSPRYKVTKRGQDVTLRCDPISSHATLYWYQQALGQGPEFLTYFNYEAQPDKSGLPSDRFSAERPEGSISTLTIQRTEQRDSAMYRCASSSGLAGANTGELFFGEGSRLTVL.

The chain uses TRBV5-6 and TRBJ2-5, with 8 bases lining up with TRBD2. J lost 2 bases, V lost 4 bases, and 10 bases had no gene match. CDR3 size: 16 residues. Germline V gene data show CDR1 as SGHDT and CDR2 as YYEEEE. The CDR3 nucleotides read TGTGCCAGCAGCCGCCCGGGGGGGCCGGATCAAGAGACCCAGTACTTC. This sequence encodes CASSRPGGPDQETQYF.